This T cell receptor beta chain is drawn from a study of kidney transplant recipient with SARS-CoV-2 infection. From the reads, TCRdb called clonotypes with MiXCR, one entry per CDR3 protein. Of some 220,000 distinct CDR3 sequences listed, 29% are singletons. As concerns this clonotype: A clone one base away is much larger, so this may be a read error.

Trimming pared 0 bases from V and 2 bases from J, leaving 11 bases between. Looked up from germline, CDR1 is DFQATT and CDR2 is SNEGSKA (reference sequence). The CDR3 consists of 15 residues. The receptor was isolated from a male patient in his 30s who had COVID-19 and was a kidney transplant recipient. The graft donor may have contributed some T cells. The rearrangement links TRBV20-1 to TRBJ1-3; D gene uncertain. Sample: a blood sample, taken at baseline and between days 110 and 120 from a kidney transplant recipient. CDR3 region: CSARDLGMAGNTIYF. CDR3 nucleotides: TGCAGTGCTAGAGATCTAGGGATGGCTGGAAACACCATATATTTT.